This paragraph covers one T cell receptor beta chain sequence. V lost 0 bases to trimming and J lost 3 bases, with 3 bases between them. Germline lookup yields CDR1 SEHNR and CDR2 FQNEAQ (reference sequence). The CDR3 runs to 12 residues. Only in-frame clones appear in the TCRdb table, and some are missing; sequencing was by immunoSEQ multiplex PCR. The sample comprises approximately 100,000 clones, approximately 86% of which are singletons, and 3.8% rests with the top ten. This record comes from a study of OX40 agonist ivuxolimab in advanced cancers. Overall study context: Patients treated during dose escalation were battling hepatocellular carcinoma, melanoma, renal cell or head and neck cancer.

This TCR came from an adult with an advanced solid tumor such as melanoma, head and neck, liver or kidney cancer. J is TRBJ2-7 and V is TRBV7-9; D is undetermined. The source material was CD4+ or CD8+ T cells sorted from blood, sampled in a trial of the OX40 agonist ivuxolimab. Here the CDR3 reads CASSLAIYEQYF. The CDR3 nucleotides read TGTGCCAGCAGCTTAGCGATCTACGAGCAGTACTTC.